The next 11 T cell receptor beta chains were all read from a single sample in a study of blood T cells in healthy people across ages. A J-beta primer mix and a sample-barcoded 5' primer were used in a second PCR of roughly 7 to 12 cycles. TCRdb called the 5' RACE reads again in MiXCR, with one record for every CDR3 protein. The sample has some 850,000 distinct CDR3 sequences, roughly 26% seen once. The data were also submitted as part of a second study, on T cells of mothers and their children.

Specimen: blood. Receptor source: a boy younger than 18 in good health.

This chain links TRBV6-5 with TRBJ2-2; D remains ambiguous. The CDR3 is 12 residues long. Looked up from germline, CDR1 is MNHEY and CDR2 is SVGAGI. Trimming left V 6 bases short and J 7 bases short, with 9 bases between. CDR3 amino acids: CASSRTNGELFF. In DNA, the CDR3 is TGTGCCAGCAGCAGGACCAACGGGGAGCTGTTTTTT.

V is TRBV30 and J is TRBJ2-5; D is possibly TRBD1 or TRBD2 (5 bases each). Germline values: CDR1 GTSNPN, CDR2 SVGIG (reference sequence). Trimming left V 3 bases short and J 5 bases short, with 19 bases between. There are 15 residues in the CDR3. The CDR3 spells CAWRDNTKSGETQYF. The CDR3 coding sequence is TGTGCCTGGAGGGACAATACTAAGTCGGGGGAGACCCAGTACTTC.

This chain links TRBV6-5 with TRBJ2-1, with D possibly TRBD1 on 6 matching bases. Germline V lookup: CDR1 MNHEY, CDR2 SVGAGI. The germline V and J ends were trimmed by 5 bases and 10 bases, with 21 bases remaining between them. There are 15 residues in the CDR3. The DNA for the CDR3 is TGTGCCAGCAGTCGTCAGGTGACCCGGACAGAGGAGCAGTTCTTC. Its translation: CASSRQVTRTEEQFF.

This sequence joins TRBV15 and TRBJ2-4, with TRBD2 matching over 9 bases. J was trimmed by 2 bases and V by 5 bases; bases with no gene match: 19. The germline V gene encodes CDR1 LNHNV and CDR2 YYDKDF (reference sequence). The CDR3 length is 20 residues. CDR3 sequence (DNA): TGTGCCACCAGCCTCCCCTCGGAGCGGGAGGTTGGTTTGACCAAAAACATTCAGTACTTC. Protein: CATSLPSEREVGLTKNIQYF.

This clonotype was recorded a few times. J is TRBJ1-4 and V is TRBV7-6, with D unclear. Per germline, CDR1 SGHVS and CDR2 FNYEAQ. The CDR3 has 15 residues. V gave up 5 bases and J gave up 5 bases, with 15 bases separating them. The CDR3 DNA reads as TGTGCCAGCAGCCTAGAAGCGGGGAAGAATGAAAAACTGTTTTTT. Translated: CASSLEAGKNEKLFF.

This clonotype was seen a handful of times. The genes are TRBV30 and TRBJ1-1; TRBD1 matches at 8 bases. The V and J ends lost 3 bases and 11 bases, in that order; junction bases with no gene match: 14. CDR1 and CDR2 (germline): GTSNPN, SVGIG (reference sequence). This CDR3 comprises 14 residues. CDR3: CAWRKTGAESGAFF. The CDR3 coding sequence is TGTGCCTGGAGAAAGACAGGGGCTGAATCTGGCGCTTTCTTT.

This clonotype was observed a few times. This CDR3 is CASSYGTGKYEQYF. CDR3 nucleotides: TGTGCCAGCAGTTATGGGACAGGGAAGTACGAGCAGTACTTC. The chain joins TRBV6-5 to TRBJ2-7, with 9 bases fitting TRBD1. The germline V gene has CDR1 MNHEY and CDR2 SVGAGI. This CDR3 has 14 residues. V trimming: 3 bases; J trimming: 4 bases; junction bases outside the gene matches: 4.

A few counts support this clonotype. The chain couples TRBV20-1 to TRBJ2-4, with 7 bases identical to TRBD1. Germline assignment: CDR1 DFQATT and CDR2 SNEGSKA (reference sequence). Losses at the gene ends were 5 bases for V and 0 bases for J; bases not matched to a gene: 13. This CDR3 has 17 residues. The CDR3 reads CSAPQGNLLLAKNIQYF. The DNA of the CDR3 is TGCAGTGCTCCACAGGGGAACCTACTACTAGCCAAAAACATTCAGTACTTC.

This clonotype was seen a few times. CDR3 DNA: TGCAGTGCTAGAGACCGGGGTTGGAATTCACCCCTCCACTTT. Translated: CSARDRGWNSPLHF. The gene calls are TRBV20-1 and TRBJ1-6; D not resolved. Germline values: CDR1 DFQATT, CDR2 SNEGSKA (reference sequence). Trimming left V 0 bases short and J 7 bases short, with 10 bases between. This CDR3 is 14 amino acids long.

This clonotype was observed a handful of times. The V call is TRBV9, the J call TRBJ2-7, with TRBD1 as a possible D gene (6 bases). The germline V and J ends were trimmed by 3 bases and 2 bases, with 12 bases remaining between them. The CDR3 is made up of 14 amino acids. Germline loops: CDR1 SGDLS, CDR2 YYNGEE. CDR3 sequence reads: CASSETGLTYEQYF. CDR3 bases: TGTGCCAGCAGCGAGACAGGATTGACCTACGAGCAGTACTTC.

The V call is TRBV5-4, the J call TRBJ2-5; D perhaps matches TRBD2 (6 bases). Between the trimmed V and J ends, which lost 4 bases and 6 bases, there was a span of 22 bases. This CDR3 is built from 16 residues. CDR1 and CDR2 (germline): SGHNT, YYREEE (reference sequence). As DNA, the CDR3 is TGTGCCAGCAGCGGTGAAGGAGGGGTGGGTAAAAAGACCCAGTACTTC. Its translation is CASSGEGGVGKKTQYF.